The rows below give T cell receptor beta chains drawn from one sample of a study of blood T cell repertoires in COVID-19. Repertoires were generated with immunoSEQ multiplex PCR, while TCRdb's copy carries only in-frame clones and drops some. This table has about 160,000 clones, approximately 84% appearing once. Sequenced: PBMCs or T cells enriched from blood (not recorded which). Every receptor here comes from a woman in her 50s who had recovered from COVID-19. CDR3s include the opening cysteine and the closing phenylalanine or tryptophan. D genes are given only for firm matches.

v_gene: TRBV30
j_gene: TRBJ2-7
d_gene: -
CDR3aa: CAWSEGTSREQYF

v_gene: TRBV6-6
j_gene: TRBJ2-1
d_gene: TRBD2
CDR3aa: CASQTGTSGSEQFF

v_gene: TRBV9
j_gene: TRBJ1-6
d_gene: -
CDR3aa: CASSVERGGGANSPLHF

v_gene: TRBV4-2
j_gene: TRBJ2-7
d_gene: TRBD2
CDR3aa: CASSPAPGLAGGPKKKGYEQYF

v_gene: TRBV7-8
j_gene: TRBJ1-2
d_gene: TRBD1
CDR3aa: CASSRRTGDKYGYTF

v_gene: TRBV24-1
j_gene: TRBJ1-1
d_gene: -
CDR3aa: CATSDRGNTEAFF

v_gene: TRBV3-1/TRBV3-2
j_gene: TRBJ1-2
d_gene: -
CDR3aa: CASSRTGGGYTF

v_gene: TRBV12-5
j_gene: TRBJ2-1
d_gene: TRBD2
CDR3aa: CASGLGLAGGPGYNEQFF

v_gene: TRBV10-3
j_gene: TRBJ2-7
d_gene: TRBD2
CDR3aa: CAISELAGSSGREQYF

v_gene: TRBV30
j_gene: TRBJ2-3
d_gene: TRBD2
CDR3aa: CAWSTRYWTSASTDTQYF

v_gene: TRBV30
j_gene: TRBJ2-2
d_gene: TRBD1
CDR3aa: CAWGDLQGWGLAGELFF

v_gene: TRBV7-7
j_gene: TRBJ2-2
d_gene: TRBD1
CDR3aa: CASSLAPGQGTGELFF

v_gene: TRBV5-4
j_gene: TRBJ2-1
d_gene: TRBD2
CDR3aa: CASSLFGLDSNEQFF

v_gene: TRBV7-2
j_gene: TRBJ2-2
d_gene: -
CDR3aa: CASSLGGANTGELFF

v_gene: TRBV7-9
j_gene: TRBJ2-1
d_gene: TRBD2
CDR3aa: CASSTQAGDGNEQFF

v_gene: TRBV28
j_gene: TRBJ2-1
d_gene: -
CDR3aa: CASQGGYNEQFF

v_gene: TRBV7-9
j_gene: TRBJ1-3
d_gene: -
CDR3aa: CASSYPGSPNGNTIYF

v_gene: TRBV9
j_gene: TRBJ2-1
d_gene: TRBD2
CDR3aa: CASSVGGSGYNEQFF

v_gene: TRBV27
j_gene: TRBJ2-5
d_gene: -
CDR3aa: CASGRLQETQYF

v_gene: TRBV3-1/TRBV3-2
j_gene: TRBJ2-3
d_gene: TRBD2
CDR3aa: CATGTSGKDTQYF

v_gene: TRBV20-1
j_gene: TRBJ2-1
d_gene: -
CDR3aa: CSASNGWRQKDIEQFF

v_gene: TRBV28
j_gene: TRBJ1-2
d_gene: -
CDR3aa: CASSFTGLGYTF

v_gene: TRBV18
j_gene: TRBJ1-1
d_gene: -
CDR3aa: CASSSGWVTEAFF

v_gene: TRBV28
j_gene: TRBJ1-2
d_gene: TRBD1
CDR3aa: CASSSPGTGNYGYTF

v_gene: TRBV9
j_gene: TRBJ2-1
d_gene: -
CDR3aa: CASSVNSANEQFF

v_gene: TRBV3-1/TRBV3-2
j_gene: TRBJ1-2
d_gene: -
CDR3aa: CASSQGYTNYGYTF

v_gene: TRBV7-3
j_gene: TRBJ2-1
d_gene: -
CDR3aa: CASSYFVEQFF

v_gene: TRBV19
j_gene: TRBJ1-1
d_gene: TRBD1
CDR3aa: CASRRDRDTEAFF

v_gene: TRBV9
j_gene: TRBJ2-7
d_gene: -
CDR3aa: CASSVEPAEYYEQYF

v_gene: TRBV28
j_gene: TRBJ1-1
d_gene: -
CDR3aa: CASRPQGLPNTEAFF

v_gene: TRBV4-3
j_gene: TRBJ1-2
d_gene: -
CDR3aa: CASSQDRWYGYTF

v_gene: TRBV10-3
j_gene: TRBJ2-5
d_gene: TRBD1
CDR3aa: CAISEPRGQMGETQYF

v_gene: TRBV10-2
j_gene: TRBJ2-1
d_gene: -
CDR3aa: CASTLSYNEQFF

v_gene: TRBV7-9
j_gene: TRBJ2-7
d_gene: TRBD1
CDR3aa: CASSAVTGVDEQYF

v_gene: TRBV7-2
j_gene: TRBJ2-3
d_gene: TRBD2
CDR3aa: CASSLALAGAGDTQYF

v_gene: TRBV3-1/TRBV3-2
j_gene: TRBJ2-1
d_gene: TRBD2
CDR3aa: CASSQISGRDYNEQFF

v_gene: TRBV28
j_gene: TRBJ2-1
d_gene: TRBD2
CDR3aa: CASIPTRGGRGEQFF

v_gene: TRBV7-2
j_gene: TRBJ2-6
d_gene: -
CDR3aa: CASSLAGLWNSSGANVLTF

v_gene: TRBV6-5
j_gene: TRBJ1-2
d_gene: TRBD1
CDR3aa: CASSSTGGVYGYTF

v_gene: TRBV24-1
j_gene: TRBJ2-2
d_gene: TRBD2
CDR3aa: CATSDQAGGPRELFF

v_gene: TRBV27
j_gene: TRBJ1-4
d_gene: -
CDR3aa: CASRPREGWANEKLFF

v_gene: TRBV28
j_gene: TRBJ1-2
d_gene: TRBD1
CDR3aa: CASSFSVVSDRAYTF

v_gene: TRBV9
j_gene: TRBJ2-1
d_gene: -
CDR3aa: CASSIGQYNEQFF

v_gene: TRBV29-1
j_gene: TRBJ2-1
d_gene: TRBD2
CDR3aa: CSVEEAGEGYEQFF

v_gene: TRBV13
j_gene: TRBJ2-5
d_gene: TRBD1
CDR3aa: CASSPWTGGRGETQYF

v_gene: TRBV23-1
j_gene: TRBJ2-7
d_gene: TRBD2
CDR3aa: CASSQSPKPLAGGTGEQYF

v_gene: TRBV30
j_gene: TRBJ2-1
d_gene: TRBD2
CDR3aa: CACHGTSGLNEQFF

v_gene: TRBV28
j_gene: TRBJ1-4
d_gene: TRBD1
CDR3aa: CASSTPGQGKANEKLFF

v_gene: TRBV11-2
j_gene: TRBJ2-5
d_gene: TRBD1
CDR3aa: CASSPRTGGDGETQYF

v_gene: TRBV28
j_gene: TRBJ1-2
d_gene: -
CDR3aa: CASRVGVQGYTF

v_gene: TRBV25-1
j_gene: TRBJ1-4
d_gene: -
CDR3aa: CASSEVGQGLNEKLFF